These 31 T cell receptor beta chains came from one sample sequenced in a study of CD8 T cells in Susac syndrome. RNA totalling about 0.5 to 1 ug underwent reverse transcription with random hexamers. TCRdb reprocessed the immunoSEQ multiplex PCR reads with MiXCR, giving one entry per CDR3 protein. The sample consists of 65,000 to 100,000 distinct CDR3 sequences, approximately 96% of them appearing once. The sample taken for sequencing was CD8+ T cells from PBMCs. Receptors originate from a human donor with Susac syndrome.

V gene TRBV4-3 combines with J gene TRBJ2-1, with a possible D match to TRBD2 (7 bases). Per germline, CDR1 LGHNA and CDR2 YSLEER. The V and J ends lost 0 bases and 0 bases respectively, with 12 bases between them. This CDR3 region has 17 residues. For the CDR3, the DNA is TGCGCCAGCAGCCAAGATCGGGGGGCGGCCTCCTACAATGAGCAGTTCTTC. Translation gives CASSQDRGAASYNEQFF.

This chain joins TRBV27 and TRBJ1-3; D ambiguous. V was pared by 1 base and J by 1 base, with 8 bases between. The CDR3 sequence is 15 residues long. The germline gives CDR1 MNHEY, CDR2 SMNVEV (reference sequence). CDR3 DNA sequence: TGTGCCAGCAGTTTATACGGAGGATCTGGAAACACCATATATTTT. Translated, it gives CASSLYGGSGNTIYF.

In its sample, this clonotype was seen once. The chain combines TRBV2 with TRBJ2-7, with D tentatively TRBD1 or TRBD2 (6 bases each). CDR3 length: 13 amino acids. Germline CDR1 SNHLY, CDR2 FYNNEI. V gave up 6 bases and J gave up 0 bases, with 9 bases separating them. CDR3 sequence: CASSRGPSYEQYV. For the CDR3, the DNA is TGTGCCAGCAGCCGGGGGCCCTCCTACGAGCAGTACGTC.

The rearrangement links TRBV9 to TRBJ1-1; no clear D. V lost 0 bases, J lost 4 bases, and 10 bases lay in between. The germline CDR1 and CDR2 sequences are SGDLS and YYNGEE. This CDR3 has 14 residues. The CDR3 reads CASSVGGRPTEAFF. The CDR3, as DNA: TGTGCCAGCAGCGTAGGGGGTCGTCCCACTGAAGCTTTCTTT.

The rearrangement links TRBV20-1 to TRBJ1-6; D is unresolved. The CDR3 is made up of 17 amino acids. The ends were cut back, 0 bases at V and 0 bases at J, with 12 bases in the middle. Germline values: CDR1 DFQATT, CDR2 SNEGSKA (reference sequence). CDR3 coding DNA: TGCAGTGCTAGAGATCGGGATCCAAGCTCCTATAATTCACCCCTCCACTTT. It encodes CSARDRDPSSYNSPLHF.

The CDR3 nucleotides are TGCAGTGCTGCCCCCAACCTAGCGGGTGAGACCCAGTACTTC. It codes for CSAAPNLAGETQYF. V is TRBV20-1 and J is TRBJ2-5; the match to TRBD2 covers 8 bases. This CDR3 is 14 amino acids long. V lost 5 bases to trimming and J lost 5 bases; unmatched junction nucleotides: 10. Per germline, CDR1 DFQATT and CDR2 SNEGSKA (reference sequence).

V gene TRBV14 combines with J gene TRBJ2-1; maybe TRBD2 (7 bases). V was clipped by 4 bases and J by 8 bases, with 18 bases between them. This CDR3 spans 15 amino acids. Germline CDR1 reads SGHDN; CDR2 reads FVKESK. The CDR3 nucleotides are TGTGCCAGCAGCCTGGGGGGGCCGGTAGTGTATGAGCAGTTCTTC. Amino acid sequence: CASSLGGPVVYEQFF. Full variable domain (rest looked up from reference TRBV14 and TRBJ2-1): EAGVTQFPSHSVIEKGQTVTLRCDPISGHDNLYWYRRVMGKEIKFLLHFVKESKQDESGMPNNRFLAERTGGTYSTLKVQPAELEDSGVYFCASSLGGPVVYEQFFGPGTRLTVL.

This chain connects TRBV4-3 to TRBJ1-1; D might be TRBD1 (5 bases). This CDR3 is 16 amino acids long. Germline V gene lookup returns CDR1 LGHNA and CDR2 YSLEER. Trimming pared 2 bases from V and 1 base from J, leaving 14 bases between. The CDR3 sequence: CASSQNRGRPNTEAFF. For the CDR3, the DNA is TGCGCCAGCAGCCAAAATAGGGGCAGGCCGAACACTGAAGCTTTCTTT.

V gene TRBV3-1 combines with J gene TRBJ2-3; the match to TRBD2 covers 13 bases. V was pared by 1 base and J by 2 bases, with 6 bases of the junction left unmatched. The germline V gene encodes CDR1 LGHDT and CDR2 YNNKEL (reference sequence). This CDR3 has 18 amino acids. The CDR3 loop reads CASSQGAGTSGITDTQYF. The CDR3 DNA sequence: TGTGCCAGCAGCCAAGGGGCTGGGACTAGCGGGATCACAGATACGCAGTATTTT.

The chain recombines TRBV20-1 with TRBJ1-3; perhaps TRBD1 as D (5 bases). The CDR3 has 15 residues. V gave up 1 base and J gave up 6 bases, with 16 bases separating them. Germline-derived CDR1 and CDR2 are DFQATT and SNEGSKA (reference sequence). CDR3 protein: CSARVDKGAPNTIYF. CDR3 in DNA: TGCAGTGCTAGAGTCGACAAAGGGGCGCCAAACACCATATATTTT.

V usage is TRBV9 and J usage is TRBJ1-2; D might be TRBD1 (6 bases). The V end lost 3 bases, the J end lost 4 bases, and 22 bases lay between the germline ends. Germline CDR1 reads SGDLS; CDR2 reads YYNGEE. This CDR3 comprises 17 residues. The CDR3 DNA reads TGTGCCAGCAGCGCAGGGGTCGATTGGCGCGGGATCTATGGCTACACCTTC. This sequence encodes CASSAGVDWRGIYGYTF.

This clonotype showed up just once. The chain carries TRBV12-3 or TRBV12-4 and TRBJ2-3; D is uncertain. CDR3 length: 13 residues. V shed 3 bases and J shed 1 base, with 5 bases lying between them. CDR3 loop: CASSFVRTDTQYF. DNA of the CDR3: TGTGCCAGCAGTTTTGTTCGCACAGATACGCAGTATTTT.

The chain has TRBV4-3 and TRBJ2-1, with D perhaps matching TRBD2 (7 bases). The CDR3 has 16 residues. Per germline, CDR1 LGHNA and CDR2 YSLEER. Between the trimmed V and J ends, which lost 4 bases and 6 bases, there was a span of 19 bases. The CDR3 DNA reads as TGCGCCAGCAGCCCGGAGGGGGGGGGCGAAGGCAATGAGCAGTTCTTC. Translation: CASSPEGGGEGNEQFF.

The chain recombines TRBV7-9 with TRBJ2-1; 7 nucleotides align to TRBD1. This CDR3 comprises 12 residues. V lost 11 bases to trimming and J lost 4 bases; unmatched junction nucleotides: 5. In germline, CDR1 is SEHNR, CDR2 FQNEAQ (reference sequence). CDR3 in amino acids: CADRDRYNEQFF. The CDR3 DNA follows: TGTGCCGACCGGGACAGATACAATGAGCAGTTCTTC.

This chain joins TRBV9 and TRBJ1-5; possible D gene TRBD1, 5 bases. Trimming left V 4 bases short and J 3 bases short, with 11 bases between. CDR1 is SGDLS and CDR2 is YYNGEE in the germline V gene. This CDR3 has 14 amino acids. The CDR3 coding sequence is TGTGCCAGCAGCCCAGAAGGGGTCAATCAGCCCCAGCATTTT. Translated: CASSPEGVNQPQHF.

The V and J genes are TRBV29-1 and TRBJ2-7; 8 bases are a match to TRBD2. This CDR3 has 16 residues. After removal of 6 bases from V and 5 bases from J, the junction contained 18 bases not matched to a gene. Germline V gene data show CDR1 as SQVTM and CDR2 as ANQGSEA. The CDR3 DNA sequence: TGCAGCGTCCTCGCTGGGGGTGGCGGGAGGAGTCACGAGCAGTACTTC. Translating it yields CSVLAGGGGRSHEQYF.

The chain has TRBV9 and TRBJ2-1, with 8 nucleotides matching TRBD2. The CDR3 extends over 12 amino acids. Germline values: CDR1 SGDLS, CDR2 YYNGEE. V lost 3 bases to trimming and J lost 9 bases; unmatched junction nucleotides: 2. CDR3 coding DNA: TGTGCCAGCAGCGCCGGGGGGGGTGAGCAGTTCTTC. It specifies CASSAGGGEQFF.

The chain joins TRBV29-1 to TRBJ2-3; the match to TRBD2 covers 7 bases. This CDR3 has 13 amino acids. Germline CDR1 is SQVTM and CDR2 is ANQGSEA. With V trimmed by 4 bases and J by 7 bases, 8 bases remained unmatched. CDR3 sequence (DNA): TGCAGCGTTGTGGGAGGGGCTGAGTATACGCAGTATTTT. Amino acids: CSVVGGAEYTQYF.

In this sample, this clonotype turned up once. The chain links TRBV7-9 to TRBJ2-5, with TRBD2 identical over 7 bases. Germline V CDR1 and CDR2: SEHNR, FQNEAQ (reference sequence). CDR3 length: 13 residues. Unmatched junction bases numbered 0, after V lost 2 bases and J lost 3 bases. The CDR3 sequence: CASSLSGKETQYF. As DNA, the CDR3 is TGTGCCAGCAGCTTAAGCGGGAAAGAGACCCAGTACTTC.

The V call is TRBV19, the J call TRBJ2-4; D is possibly TRBD2 (6 bases). This CDR3 is 12 amino acids long. Trimming took off 7 bases at V and 8 bases at J, with 12 bases between the two ends. Germline CDR1 and CDR2: LNHDA and SQIVND (reference sequence). The CDR3 loop reads CASTDRRDIQYF. The CDR3, as DNA: TGTGCCAGTACCGATCGGAGGGACATTCAGTACTTC.

The chain combines TRBV27 with TRBJ2-7; the match to TRBD1 covers 11 bases. The V gene's germline CDR1 is MNHEY and CDR2 SMNVEV (reference sequence). J gave up 6 bases and V 7 bases, and 11 bases lay outside the gene matches. This CDR3 comprises 15 residues. The CDR3 loop is CASTEKDRGLGEQYV. In nucleotides, the CDR3 is TGTGCCAGCACCGAAAAGGACAGGGGGCTTGGCGAGCAGTACGTC.

The chain links TRBV28 to TRBJ2-7; D ambiguous. The CDR3 runs to 12 residues. Germline V lookup: CDR1 MDHEN, CDR2 SYDVKM. V was clipped by 7 bases and J by 2 bases, with 9 bases between them. The DNA of the CDR3 is TGTGCCAGCACCATGGGCCCCTACGAGCAGTACTTC. Protein sequence: CASTMGPYEQYF.

The chain uses TRBV13 and TRBJ2-1; TRBD2 matches 9 bases. The CDR3 sequence is 14 residues long. J lost 14 bases, V lost 5 bases, and 13 bases had no gene match. Germline V CDR1 and CDR2: PRHDT, FYEKMQ (reference sequence). The DNA for the CDR3 is TGTGCCAGCAGCCCTGGACCGGGACTAGCTCTCGAGTTCTTC. It translates to CASSPGPGLALEFF.

This sequence joins TRBV20-1 and TRBJ2-7, with D perhaps TRBD1 (6 bases). The CDR3 is 14 residues long. Trimming stripped 4 bases from V and 2 bases from J, with 15 bases between. Germline V gene lookup returns CDR1 DFQATT and CDR2 SNEGSKA (reference sequence). The CDR3 sequence: CSAKGSDRAYEQYF. For the CDR3, the DNA is TGCAGTGCTAAGGGGTCGGACAGAGCCTACGAGCAGTACTTC.

J is TRBJ2-5 and V is TRBV14; D not resolved. The germline CDR1 and CDR2 sequences are SGHDN and FVKESK. CDR3 length equals 17 residues. Trimming removed 0 bases from V and 5 bases from J, with 19 bases in between. CDR3 bases: TGTGCCAGCAGCCAAGATTTGGTTGCGGAACGGCGGGAGACCCAGTACTTC. Encoded protein: CASSQDLVAERRETQYF.

The chain combines TRBV7-2 with TRBJ1-2; D unclear. The germline V gene encodes CDR1 SGHTA and CDR2 FQGNSA. V was shortened by 6 bases and J by 7 bases, with 18 bases between the two germline ends. This CDR3 region has 14 residues. CDR3 nucleotide sequence: TGTGCCAGCAGTCCAGAGGCCACAGCCGTTGGCTACACCTTC. It yields the protein CASSPEATAVGYTF.

The V call is TRBV27, the J call TRBJ1-1, with TRBD1 as a possible D gene (5 bases). Germline CDR1 reads MNHEY; CDR2 reads SMNVEV (reference sequence). This CDR3 has 15 residues. Deletions cut 4 bases from V and 0 bases from J, with 12 bases between. This CDR3 is CASSSLMTVNTEAFF. Here the CDR3 DNA reads TGTGCCAGCAGTTCTCTAATGACAGTGAACACTGAAGCTTTCTTT.

The gene calls are TRBV29-1 and TRBJ2-7; the D gene is possibly TRBD1 (5 bases). Germline lookup yields CDR1 SQVTM and CDR2 ANQGSEA. Trimming pared 1 base from V and 4 bases from J, leaving 8 bases between. CDR3 length equals 12 residues. The CDR3 coding sequence is TGCAGCGTTGAAGCAGGGCAGTACGAGCAGTACTTC. This codes for CSVEAGQYEQYF.

The chain is built from TRBV20-1 and TRBJ2-7; TRBD1 aligns across 7 bases. V lost 6 bases, J lost 0 bases, and 8 bases stayed unmatched. The CDR3 is 14 amino acids. The V gene's germline CDR1 is DFQATT and CDR2 SNEGSKA (reference sequence). Here the CDR3 DNA reads TGCAGTGCCGGAACCGGGACAGACTCCTACGAGCAGTACTTC. It codes for CSAGTGTDSYEQYF.

The V and J genes are TRBV28 and TRBJ2-7, with 8 bases that match TRBD1. With V trimmed by 2 bases and J by 5 bases, 2 bases remained unmatched. This CDR3 spans 13 amino acids. Germline V gene data show CDR1 as MDHEN and CDR2 as SYDVKM. The CDR3 DNA reads TGTGCCAGCAGTTTAGACAGGGGCCACGAGCAGTACGTC. This gives the protein CASSLDRGHEQYV.

CDR3 sequence: CASSVGQQPQHF. CDR3 nucleotides: TGTGCCAGTAGTGTGGGACAGCAGCCCCAGCATTTT. The V gene is TRBV19, the J gene TRBJ1-5, with TRBD1 identical over 7 bases. Trimming cost V 5 bases and J 7 bases; bases outside gene matches: 2. The CDR3 runs 12 residues. CDR1 is LNHDA and CDR2 is SQIVND in the germline V gene (reference sequence). The entire variable domain, with the rest obtained from reference TRBV19 and TRBJ1-5, is as follows: DGGITQSPKYLFRKEGQNVTLSCEQNLNHDAMYWYRQDPGQGLRLIYYSQIVNDFQKGDIAEGYSVSREKKESFPLTVTSAQKNPTAFYLCASSVGQQPQHFGDGTRLSIL.